This T cell receptor (beta chain) is from a study of identical twins. Regarding the study as a whole: Some out-of-frame alpha sequences were shared by twins, and these showed excess low generation probability.

TCRdb itself ran the 5' RACE reads through MiXCR, one entry per CDR3 protein. The table lists hundreds of thousands of distinct CDR3 sequences, roughly 12% of them singletons. In the case of this clonotype: Its antigen is unidentified.

Per germline, CDR1 DFQATT and CDR2 SNEGSKA (reference sequence). The V and J ends lost 3 bases and 5 bases respectively, with 7 bases between them. The CDR3 is 12 amino acids. Everyone who donated was a healthy Caucasian. The sample was also linked to a second study, of yellow fever vaccine responses in identical twins. That work adds: It has been reported that, in twins, the vaccine T cell response seemed partly convergent and partly personalized.

Sample: PBMCs. This sequence originates from a woman aged 18-29 years in good health. The rearrangement joins TRBV20-1 to TRBJ2-2, with D possibly TRBD2 on 5 matching bases. The CDR3 DNA is TGCAGTGCTAGGACGGGGACCGGGGAGCTGTTTTTT. Translation gives CSARTGTGELFF.